The 17 T cell receptor beta chains given below trace back to one sample, sequenced in a study of T cell responses to AZD1222 COVID-19 vaccine. The data were produced by immunoSEQ multiplex PCR, yet TCRdb's version contains in-frame clones alone and is incomplete. The data contain around 80,000 clones, 90% of them singletons. The specimen was peripheral blood, collected on day 0 of AZD1222 vaccination. The source of these receptors is an adult in good health.

The V and J genes are TRBV6-5 and TRBJ1-5; TRBD1 might be the D (5 bases). The CDR3 contains 15 residues. Germline V gives CDR1 MNHEY, CDR2 SVGAGI. Trimming shortened V by 6 bases and J by 1 base, and 13 bases separated the two germline ends. The CDR3, as DNA: TGTGCCAGCAGCCGACACCGGGACAGCAATCAGCCCCAGCATTTT. Its translation is CASSRHRDSNQPQHF.

The V gene is TRBV15, the J gene TRBJ1-2; TRBD1 aligns across 7 bases. Per germline, CDR1 LNHNV and CDR2 YYDKDF (reference sequence). The J segment lost 5 bases and the V segment lost 0 bases, leaving 6 bases of the junction unmatched. CDR3 length equals 15 residues. The CDR3 bases are TGTGCCACCAGCAGAGATTCGACAGGGCGGTATGGCTACACCTTC. Translation: CATSRDSTGRYGYTF.

This chain links TRBV18 with TRBJ2-2; 7 nucleotides line up with TRBD1. Unmatched junction bases numbered 10, after V lost 1 base and J lost 2 bases. This CDR3 region has 18 residues. Germline lookup yields CDR1 KGHSH and CDR2 LQKENI. The CDR3 sequence is CASSPRLSPGGNTGELFF. The CDR3 nucleotides read TGTGCCAGCTCACCACGATTAAGTCCAGGGGGTAACACCGGGGAGCTGTTTTTT.

This rearrangement joins TRBV3-1 (or the pseudogene TRBV3-2) to TRBJ1-3; D is unclear. V lost 1 base to trimming and J lost 10 bases, with 8 bases between them. The CDR3 totals 12 residues. CDR1 is LGHDT, CDR2 YNNKEL, per germline (reference sequence). The CDR3 is CASSQVEKTIYF. The CDR3 nucleotides are TGTGCCAGCAGCCAAGTTGAGAAAACCATATATTTT.

The chain uses TRBV28 and TRBJ1-2; 10 nucleotides agree with TRBD1. CDR3 size: 15 residues. J was trimmed by 5 bases and V by 6 bases; bases with no gene match: 9. Germline V CDR1 and CDR2: MDHEN, SYDVKM. CDR3 coding DNA: TGTGCCAGCAGATCCACCGGGACAGGGGTGTATGGCTACACCTTC. Translating gives CASRSTGTGVYGYTF.

This clone was seen a single time. The chain carries TRBV5-1 and TRBJ1-1; D is perhaps TRBD1 (6 bases). The CDR3 contains 14 residues. The germline V and J ends were trimmed by 1 base and 6 bases, with 13 bases remaining between them. Germline lookup yields CDR1 SGHRS and CDR2 YFSETQ. CDR3 nucleotide sequence: TGCGCCAGCAGCTTGTCCCGGGGGCGGGCTGAAGCTTTCTTT. This gives the protein CASSLSRGRAEAFF. The variable domain in full, completed from reference TRBV5-1 and TRBJ1-1, reads KAGVTQTPRYLIKTRGQQVTLSCSPISGHRSVSWYQQTPGQGLQFLFEYFSETQRNKGNFPGRFSGRQFSNSRSEMNVSTLELGDSALYLCASSLSRGRAEAFFGQGTRLTVV.

The chain joins TRBV5-1 to TRBJ1-4, with D unclear. Trimming pared 0 bases from V and 4 bases from J, leaving 13 bases between. The CDR3 sequence is 16 residues long. In germline, CDR1 is SGHRS, CDR2 YFSETQ. The CDR3 reads CASSLASPLLNEKLFF. The CDR3 bases are TGCGCCAGCAGCTTGGCCAGCCCTTTACTTAATGAAAAACTGTTTTTT.

V usage is TRBV6-5 and J usage is TRBJ1-1; 9 positions match TRBD1. The junction had 5 bases not matched to a gene; V was cut back by 4 bases and J by 2 bases. The CDR3 is 15 amino acids. The germline V gene encodes CDR1 MNHEY and CDR2 SVGAGI. CDR3 sequence (DNA): TGTGCCAGCAGTTTAGGGACAGGGCTCAACACTGAAGCTTTCTTT. Translated, it gives CASSLGTGLNTEAFF.

V usage is TRBV18 and J usage is TRBJ2-7; D is unresolved. Trimming cost V 3 bases and J 2 bases, with 8 bases left between them. The germline gives CDR1 KGHSH, CDR2 LQKENI. The length of the CDR3 is 13 residues. CDR3 region: CASSPFEPYEQYF. CDR3 coding DNA: TGTGCCAGCTCACCCTTCGAGCCCTACGAGCAGTACTTC. The full variable domain, completed using reference TRBV18 and TRBJ2-7, is NAGVMQNPRHLVRRRGQEARLRCSPMKGHSHVYWYRQLPEEGLKFMVYLQKENIIDESGMPKERFSAEFPKEGPSILRIQQVVRGDSAAYFCASSPFEPYEQYFGPGTRLTVT.

The chain couples TRBV19 to TRBJ1-3; possible D gene TRBD1, 5 bases. Trimming removed 5 bases at V and 3 bases at J, with 14 bases between. In germline, CDR1 is LNHDA, CDR2 SQIVND (reference sequence). This CDR3 comprises 15 residues. The CDR3 DNA is TGTGCCAGTAGTTCGACAGACAAGAATGGAAACACCATATATTTT. It specifies CASSSTDKNGNTIYF.

This rearrangement joins TRBV6-1 to TRBJ1-5, with TRBD1 as a possible D gene (5 bases). The germline gives CDR1 MNHNS, CDR2 SASEGT. The V end lost 7 bases, the J end lost 6 bases, and 16 bases lay between the germline ends. This CDR3 has 14 residues. The CDR3 DNA follows: TGTGCCAGCAACCAGGGTCTCGGGAGTCAGCCCCAGCATTTT. Protein: CASNQGLGSQPQHF.

V is TRBV10-2 and J is TRBJ1-4; 7 bases line up with TRBD1. CDR1 WSHSY and CDR2 SAAADI come from the germline V gene. The CDR3 extends over 15 amino acids. The V and J ends lost 5 bases and 3 bases, in that order; junction bases with no gene match: 6. The CDR3 loop is CASSQTGVANEKLFF. CDR3 DNA: TGCGCCAGCAGTCAAACAGGGGTCGCTAATGAAAAACTGTTTTTT.

The chain employs TRBV7-8 and TRBJ1-1; D perhaps matches TRBD1 (5 bases). Germline V gene sequence: CDR1 SGHVS, CDR2 FQNEAQ. The CDR3 totals 15 residues. Trimming stripped 6 bases from V and 3 bases from J, with 17 bases between. CDR3 DNA sequence: TGTGCCAGCAGTTTACGCCGGGACCCAGACACTGAAGCTTTCTTT. Residues: CASSLRRDPDTEAFF.

This chain joins TRBV3-1 (or the pseudogene TRBV3-2) and TRBJ1-1; D perhaps matches TRBD1 (5 bases). CDR1 and CDR2 (germline): LGHDT, YNNKEL (reference sequence). Trimming shortened V by 4 bases and J by 4 bases, and 16 bases separated the two germline ends. The CDR3 totals 15 residues. In DNA form, the CDR3 reads TGTGCCAGCAGCCGAACAGGTGGGGTGAGCACTGAAGCTTTCTTT. Its translation: CASSRTGGVSTEAFF.

This chain joins TRBV7-9 and TRBJ2-6, with 9 bases fitting TRBD1. Trimming took 2 bases from V and 0 from J; bases not matched to a gene: 5. Looked up from germline, CDR1 is SEHNR and CDR2 is FQNEAQ (reference sequence). The CDR3 has 18 amino acids. The CDR3 loop reads CASSLIRDRASGANVLTF. In DNA form, the CDR3 reads TGTGCCAGCAGCTTAATCCGGGACAGGGCCTCTGGGGCCAACGTCCTGACTTTC. The full variable domain, in which reference TRBV7-9 and TRBJ2-6 provide the parts outside the CDR3, is DTGVSQNPRHKITKRGQNVTFRCDPISEHNRLYWYRQTLGQGPEFLTYFQNEAQLEKSRLLSDRFSAERPKGSFSTLEIQRTEQGDSAMYLCASSLIRDRASGANVLTFGAGSRLTVL.

The chain links TRBV5-4 to TRBJ2-1; D is unresolved. The V gene's germline CDR1 is SGHNT and CDR2 YYREEE (reference sequence). V was pared by 4 bases and J by 4 bases, with 12 bases between. The CDR3 is made up of 14 amino acids. The CDR3 is CASSTSDKYNEQFF. CDR3 sequence (DNA): TGTGCCAGCAGCACCTCAGACAAGTACAATGAGCAGTTCTTC.

The genes are TRBV6-5 and TRBJ1-1, with no clear D. The V and J ends lost 2 bases and 1 base respectively, with 8 bases between them. CDR1 and CDR2 (germline): MNHEY, SVGAGI. The CDR3 is made up of 14 amino acids. The CDR3 DNA reads as TGTGCCAGCAGTTACCGGACGGCGAACACTGAAGCTTTCTTT. Its translation: CASSYRTANTEAFF.